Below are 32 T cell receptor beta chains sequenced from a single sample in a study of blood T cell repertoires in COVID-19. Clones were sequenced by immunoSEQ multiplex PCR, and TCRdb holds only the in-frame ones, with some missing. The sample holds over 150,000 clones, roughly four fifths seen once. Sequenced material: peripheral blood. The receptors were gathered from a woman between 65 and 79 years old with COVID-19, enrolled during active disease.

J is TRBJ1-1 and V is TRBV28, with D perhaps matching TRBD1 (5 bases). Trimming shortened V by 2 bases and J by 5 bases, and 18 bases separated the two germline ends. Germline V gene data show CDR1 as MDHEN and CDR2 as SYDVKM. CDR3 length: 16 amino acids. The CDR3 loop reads CASSLGSGGSRTEAFF. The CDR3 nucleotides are TGTGCCAGCAGTTTAGGTTCCGGGGGAAGCAGGACTGAAGCTTTCTTT.

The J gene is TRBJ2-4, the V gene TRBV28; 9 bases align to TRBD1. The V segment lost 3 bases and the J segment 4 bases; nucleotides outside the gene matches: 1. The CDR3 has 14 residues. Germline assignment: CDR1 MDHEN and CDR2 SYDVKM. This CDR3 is CASSLTGGKNIQYF. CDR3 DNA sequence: TGTGCCAGCAGTTTGACAGGGGGGAAAAACATTCAGTACTTC. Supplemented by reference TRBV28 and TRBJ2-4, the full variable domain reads DVKVTQSSRYLVKRTGEKVFLECVQDMDHENMFWYRQDPGLGLRLIYFSYDVKMKEKGDIPEGYSVSREKKERFSLILESASTNQTSMYLCASSLTGGKNIQYFGAGTRLSVL.

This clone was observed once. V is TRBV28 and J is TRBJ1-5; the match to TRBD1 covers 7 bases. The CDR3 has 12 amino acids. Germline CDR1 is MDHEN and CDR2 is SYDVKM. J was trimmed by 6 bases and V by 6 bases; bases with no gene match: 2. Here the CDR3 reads CASSSGGQPQHF. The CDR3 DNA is TGTGCCAGCAGCTCAGGGGGTCAGCCCCAGCATTTT.

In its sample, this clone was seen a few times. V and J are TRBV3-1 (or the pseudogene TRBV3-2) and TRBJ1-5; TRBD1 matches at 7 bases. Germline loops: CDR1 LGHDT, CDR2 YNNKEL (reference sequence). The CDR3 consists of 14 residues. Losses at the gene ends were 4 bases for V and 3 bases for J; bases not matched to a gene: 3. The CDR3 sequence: CASSPDRANQPQHF. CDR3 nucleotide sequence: TGTGCCAGCAGCCCCGACAGGGCCAATCAGCCCCAGCATTTT.

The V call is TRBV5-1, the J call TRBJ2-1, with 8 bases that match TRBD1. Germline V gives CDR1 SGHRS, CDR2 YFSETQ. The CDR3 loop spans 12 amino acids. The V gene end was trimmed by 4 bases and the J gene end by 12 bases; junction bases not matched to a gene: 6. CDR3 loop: CASSIDRGRQFF. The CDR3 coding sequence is TGCGCCAGCAGCATTGACAGGGGCCGGCAGTTCTTC.

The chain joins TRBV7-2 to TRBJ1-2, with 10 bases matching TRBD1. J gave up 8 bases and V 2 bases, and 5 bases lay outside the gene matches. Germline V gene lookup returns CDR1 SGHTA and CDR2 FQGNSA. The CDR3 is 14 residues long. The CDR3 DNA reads TGTGCCAGCAGCTTACGAGGGACAGGGGAAGGCTACACCTTC. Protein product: CASSLRGTGEGYTF.

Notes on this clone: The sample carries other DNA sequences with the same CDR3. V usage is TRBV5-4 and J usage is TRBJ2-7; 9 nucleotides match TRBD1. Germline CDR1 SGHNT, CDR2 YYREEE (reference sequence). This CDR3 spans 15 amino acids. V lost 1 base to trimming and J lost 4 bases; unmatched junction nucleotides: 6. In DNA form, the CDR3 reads TGTGCCAGCAGCTTGAGTGGGACAGGGAGTTACGAGCAGTACTTC. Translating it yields CASSLSGTGSYEQYF.

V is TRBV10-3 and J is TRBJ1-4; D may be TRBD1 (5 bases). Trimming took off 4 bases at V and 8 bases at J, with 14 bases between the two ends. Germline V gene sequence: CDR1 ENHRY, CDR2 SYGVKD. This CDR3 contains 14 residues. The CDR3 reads CAISGTGGDEKLFF. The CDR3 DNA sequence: TGTGCCATCAGTGGTACAGGAGGGGACGAAAAACTGTTTTTT.

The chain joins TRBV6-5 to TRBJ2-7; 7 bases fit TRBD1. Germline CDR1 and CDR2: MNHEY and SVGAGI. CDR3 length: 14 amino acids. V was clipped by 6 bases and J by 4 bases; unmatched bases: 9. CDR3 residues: CASSRDSSSYEQYF. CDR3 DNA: TGTGCCAGCAGCCGGGACAGCTCCTCATACGAGCAGTACTTC.

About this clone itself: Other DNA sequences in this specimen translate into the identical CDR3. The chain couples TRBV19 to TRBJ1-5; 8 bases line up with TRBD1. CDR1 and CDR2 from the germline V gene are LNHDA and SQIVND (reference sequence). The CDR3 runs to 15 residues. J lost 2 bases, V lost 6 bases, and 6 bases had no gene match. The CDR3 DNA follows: TGTGCCAGTAGCCTTGGACAGGGAGGCAATCAGCCCCAGCATTTT. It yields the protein CASSLGQGGNQPQHF.

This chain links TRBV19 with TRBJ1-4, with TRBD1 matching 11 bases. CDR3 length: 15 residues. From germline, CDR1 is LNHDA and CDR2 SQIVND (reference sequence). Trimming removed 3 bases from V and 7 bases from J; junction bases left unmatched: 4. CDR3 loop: CASSMYGTGGEKLFF. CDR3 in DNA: TGTGCCAGTAGTATGTACGGGACAGGGGGTGAAAAACTGTTTTTT. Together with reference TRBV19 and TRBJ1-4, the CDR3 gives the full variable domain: DGGITQSPKYLFRKEGQNVTLSCEQNLNHDAMYWYRQDPGQGLRLIYYSQIVNDFQKGDIAEGYSVSREKKESFPLTVTSAQKNPTAFYLCASSMYGTGGEKLFFGSGTQLSVL.

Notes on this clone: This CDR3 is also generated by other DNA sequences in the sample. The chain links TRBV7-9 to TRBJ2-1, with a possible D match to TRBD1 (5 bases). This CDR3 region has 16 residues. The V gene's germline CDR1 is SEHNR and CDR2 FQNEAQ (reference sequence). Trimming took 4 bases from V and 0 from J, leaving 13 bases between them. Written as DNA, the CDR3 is TGTGCCAGCAGCTCCTCCAGGGCAAGCTCCTACAATGAGCAGTTCTTC. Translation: CASSSSRASSYNEQFF.

CDR3 protein: CASSLVAAGYGYTF. Here the CDR3 DNA reads TGTGCCAGCAGCTTGGTTGCAGCGGGCTATGGCTACACCTTC. The chain has TRBV5-4 and TRBJ1-2; D remains unclear. The CDR3 length is 14 residues. The germline V and J ends were trimmed by 0 bases and 4 bases, with 10 bases remaining between them. Germline assignment: CDR1 SGHNT and CDR2 YYREEE (reference sequence).

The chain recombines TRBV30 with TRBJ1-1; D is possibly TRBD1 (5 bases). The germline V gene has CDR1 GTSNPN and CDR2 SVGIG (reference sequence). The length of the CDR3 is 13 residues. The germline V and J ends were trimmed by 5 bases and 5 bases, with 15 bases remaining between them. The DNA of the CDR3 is TGTGCCTGGGGGCGGGGAGGGGTGACTGAAGCTTTCTTT. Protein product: CAWGRGGVTEAFF.

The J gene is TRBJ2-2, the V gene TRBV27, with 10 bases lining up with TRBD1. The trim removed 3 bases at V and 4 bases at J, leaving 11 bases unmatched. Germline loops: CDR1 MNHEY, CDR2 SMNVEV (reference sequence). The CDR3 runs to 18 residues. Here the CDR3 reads CASSLWIRDRGFTGELFF. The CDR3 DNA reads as TGTGCCAGCAGTTTGTGGATCCGGGACAGGGGTTTCACCGGGGAGCTGTTTTTT.

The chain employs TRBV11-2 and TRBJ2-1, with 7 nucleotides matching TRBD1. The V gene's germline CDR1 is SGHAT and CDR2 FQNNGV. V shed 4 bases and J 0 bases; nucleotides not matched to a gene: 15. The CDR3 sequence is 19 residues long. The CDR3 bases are TGTGCCAGCAGCTCCATCTTCAGGACAGGCGCCAGCTCCTACAATGAGCAGTTCTTC. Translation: CASSSIFRTGASSYNEQFF.

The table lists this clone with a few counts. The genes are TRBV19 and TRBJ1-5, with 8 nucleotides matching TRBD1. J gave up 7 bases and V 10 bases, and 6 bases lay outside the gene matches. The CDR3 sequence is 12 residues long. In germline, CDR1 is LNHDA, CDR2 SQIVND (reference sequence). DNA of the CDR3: TGTGCCACCGACAGGGGTGGCCAGCCCCAGCATTTT. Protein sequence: CATDRGGQPQHF. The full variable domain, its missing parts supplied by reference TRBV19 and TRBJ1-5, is DGGITQSPKYLFRKEGQNVTLSCEQNLNHDAMYWYRQDPGQGLRLIYYSQIVNDFQKGDIAEGYSVSREKKESFPLTVTSAQKNPTAFYLCATDRGGQPQHFGDGTRLSIL.

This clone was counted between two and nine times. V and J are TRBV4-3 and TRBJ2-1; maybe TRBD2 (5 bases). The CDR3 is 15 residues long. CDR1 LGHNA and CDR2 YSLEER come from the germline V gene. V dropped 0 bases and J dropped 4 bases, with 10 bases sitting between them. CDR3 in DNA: TGCGCCAGCAGCCAAGAGGCTAGCAATTACAATGAGCAGTTCTTC. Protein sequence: CASSQEASNYNEQFF.

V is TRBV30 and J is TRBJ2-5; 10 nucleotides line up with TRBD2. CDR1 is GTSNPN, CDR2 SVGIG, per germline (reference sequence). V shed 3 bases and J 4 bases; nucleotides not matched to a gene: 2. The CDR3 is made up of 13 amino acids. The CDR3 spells CAWSPSGRETQYF. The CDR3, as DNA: TGTGCCTGGAGCCCTAGCGGGAGAGAGACCCAGTACTTC.

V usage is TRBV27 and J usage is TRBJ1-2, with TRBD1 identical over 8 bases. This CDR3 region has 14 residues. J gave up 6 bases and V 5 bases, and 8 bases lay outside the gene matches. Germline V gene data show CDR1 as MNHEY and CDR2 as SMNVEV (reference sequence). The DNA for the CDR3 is TGTGCCAGCAGTCTTAGGACAGGGATAGATGGCTACACCTTC. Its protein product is CASSLRTGIDGYTF.

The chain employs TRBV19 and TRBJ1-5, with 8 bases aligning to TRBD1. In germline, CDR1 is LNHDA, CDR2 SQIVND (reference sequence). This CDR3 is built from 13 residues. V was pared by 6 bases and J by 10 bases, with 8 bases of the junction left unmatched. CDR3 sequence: CASRLTGVSPQHF. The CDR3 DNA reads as TGTGCCAGTAGGCTGACAGGGGTCAGCCCCCAGCATTTT.

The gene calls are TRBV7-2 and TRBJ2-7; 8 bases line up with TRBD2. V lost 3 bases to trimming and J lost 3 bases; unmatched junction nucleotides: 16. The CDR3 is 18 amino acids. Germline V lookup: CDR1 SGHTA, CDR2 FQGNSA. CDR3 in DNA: TGTGCCAGCAGCTTTGCGCCCGGGACTAGGGCCCGATTCTACGAGCAGTACTTC. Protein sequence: CASSFAPGTRARFYEQYF.

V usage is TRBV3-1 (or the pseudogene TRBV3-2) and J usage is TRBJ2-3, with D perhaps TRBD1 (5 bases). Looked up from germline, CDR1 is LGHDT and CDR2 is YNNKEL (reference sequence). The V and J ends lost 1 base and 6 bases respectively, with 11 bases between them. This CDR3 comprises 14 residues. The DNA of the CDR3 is TGTGCCAGCAGCCAAGTTTCAGGGCGGGATACGCAGTATTTT. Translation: CASSQVSGRDTQYF.

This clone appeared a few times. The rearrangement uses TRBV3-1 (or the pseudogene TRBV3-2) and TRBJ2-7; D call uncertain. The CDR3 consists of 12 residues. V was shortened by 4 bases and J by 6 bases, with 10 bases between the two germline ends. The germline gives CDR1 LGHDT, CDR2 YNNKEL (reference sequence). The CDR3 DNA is TGTGCCAGCAGCCCTTCTAGTGGCGAGCAGTACTTC. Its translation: CASSPSSGEQYF.

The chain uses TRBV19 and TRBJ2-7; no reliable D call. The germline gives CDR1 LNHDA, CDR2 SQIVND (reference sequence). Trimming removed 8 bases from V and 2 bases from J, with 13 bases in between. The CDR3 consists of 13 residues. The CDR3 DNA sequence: TGTGCCAGTCGGCGTAGCAGAGCCTACGAGCAGTACTTC. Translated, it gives CASRRSRAYEQYF.

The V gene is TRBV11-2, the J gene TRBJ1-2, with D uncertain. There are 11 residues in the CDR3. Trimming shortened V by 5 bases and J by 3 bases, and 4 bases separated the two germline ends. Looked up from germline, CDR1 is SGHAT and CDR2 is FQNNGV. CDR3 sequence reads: CASSIYYGYTF. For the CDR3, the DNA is TGTGCCAGCAGCATCTACTATGGCTACACCTTC.

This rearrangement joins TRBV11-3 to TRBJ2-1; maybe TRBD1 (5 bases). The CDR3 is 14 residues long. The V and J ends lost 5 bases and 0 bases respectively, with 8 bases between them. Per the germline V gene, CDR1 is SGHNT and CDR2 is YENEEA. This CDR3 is CASSPQGSYNEQFF. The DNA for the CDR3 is TGTGCCAGCAGCCCCCAGGGCTCCTACAATGAGCAGTTCTTC.

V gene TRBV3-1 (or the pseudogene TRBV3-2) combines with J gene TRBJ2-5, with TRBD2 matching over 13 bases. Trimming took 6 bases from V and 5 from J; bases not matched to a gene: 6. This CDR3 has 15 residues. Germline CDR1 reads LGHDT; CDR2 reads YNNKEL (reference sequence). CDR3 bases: TGTGCCAGCAGTATACTAGCGGGAGGGAAGGAGACCCAGTACTTC. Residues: CASSILAGGKETQYF.

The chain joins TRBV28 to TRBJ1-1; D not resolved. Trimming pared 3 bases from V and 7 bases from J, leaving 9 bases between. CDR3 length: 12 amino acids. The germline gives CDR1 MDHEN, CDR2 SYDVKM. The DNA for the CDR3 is TGTGCCAGCAGTTTCGGAGGGAATGAAGCTTTCTTT. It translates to CASSFGGNEAFF.

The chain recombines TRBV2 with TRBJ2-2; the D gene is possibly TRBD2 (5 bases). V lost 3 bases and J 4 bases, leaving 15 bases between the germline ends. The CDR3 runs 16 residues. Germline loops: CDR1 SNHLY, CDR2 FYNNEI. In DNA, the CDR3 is TGTGCCAGCAGTGAGTTGGCGGCAGGACTCACCGGGGAGCTGTTTTTT. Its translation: CASSELAAGLTGELFF.

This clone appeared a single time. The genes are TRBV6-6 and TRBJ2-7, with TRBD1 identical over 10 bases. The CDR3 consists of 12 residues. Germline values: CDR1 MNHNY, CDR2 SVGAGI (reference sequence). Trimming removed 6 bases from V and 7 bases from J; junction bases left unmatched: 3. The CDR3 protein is CASRGQGWEQYF. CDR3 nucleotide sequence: TGTGCCAGCAGGGGACAGGGGTGGGAGCAGTACTTC.

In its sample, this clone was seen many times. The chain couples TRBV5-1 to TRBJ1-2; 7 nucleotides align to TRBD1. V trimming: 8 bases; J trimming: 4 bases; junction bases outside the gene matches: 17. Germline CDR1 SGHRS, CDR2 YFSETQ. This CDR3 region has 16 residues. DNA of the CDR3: TGCGCCAGTAACTGCCGCCGGGACAGCTGCCGCTATGGCTACACCTTC. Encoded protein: CASNCRRDSCRYGYTF.